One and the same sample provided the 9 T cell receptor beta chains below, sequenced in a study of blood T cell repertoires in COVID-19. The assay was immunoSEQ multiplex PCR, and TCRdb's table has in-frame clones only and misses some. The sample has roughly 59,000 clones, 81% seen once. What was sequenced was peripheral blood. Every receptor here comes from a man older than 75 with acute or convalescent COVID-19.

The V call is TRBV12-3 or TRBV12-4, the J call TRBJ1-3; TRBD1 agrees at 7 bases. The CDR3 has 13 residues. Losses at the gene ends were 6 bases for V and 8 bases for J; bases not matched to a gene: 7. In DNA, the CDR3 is TGTGCCAGCAGCTTGACAGGGAGAGACACCATATATTTT. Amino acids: CASSLTGRDTIYF.

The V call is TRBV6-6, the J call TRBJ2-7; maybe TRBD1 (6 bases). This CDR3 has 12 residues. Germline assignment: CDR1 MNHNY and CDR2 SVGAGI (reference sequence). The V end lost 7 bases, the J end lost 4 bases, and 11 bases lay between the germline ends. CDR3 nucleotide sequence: TGTGCCAGCACCCCTCAGGGGTACGAGCAGTACTTC. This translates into CASTPQGYEQYF.

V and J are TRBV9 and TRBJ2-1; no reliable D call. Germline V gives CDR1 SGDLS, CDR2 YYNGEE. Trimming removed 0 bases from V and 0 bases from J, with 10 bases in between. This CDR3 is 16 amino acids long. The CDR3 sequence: CASSVVQSSSYNEQFF. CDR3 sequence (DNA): TGTGCCAGCAGCGTAGTCCAGTCCAGCTCCTACAATGAGCAGTTCTTC.

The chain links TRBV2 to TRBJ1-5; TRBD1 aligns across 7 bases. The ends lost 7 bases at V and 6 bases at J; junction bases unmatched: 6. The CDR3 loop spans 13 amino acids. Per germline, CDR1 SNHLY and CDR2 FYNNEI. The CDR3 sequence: CASKQGEGQPQHF. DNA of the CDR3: TGTGCCAGCAAGCAGGGGGAAGGTCAGCCCCAGCATTTT.

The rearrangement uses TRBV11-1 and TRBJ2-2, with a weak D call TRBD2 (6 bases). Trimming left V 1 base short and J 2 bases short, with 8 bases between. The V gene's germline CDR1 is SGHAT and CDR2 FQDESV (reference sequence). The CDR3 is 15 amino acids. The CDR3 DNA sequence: TGTGCCAGCAGCTTAGGGACTATTAACACCGGGGAGCTGTTTTTT. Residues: CASSLGTINTGELFF.

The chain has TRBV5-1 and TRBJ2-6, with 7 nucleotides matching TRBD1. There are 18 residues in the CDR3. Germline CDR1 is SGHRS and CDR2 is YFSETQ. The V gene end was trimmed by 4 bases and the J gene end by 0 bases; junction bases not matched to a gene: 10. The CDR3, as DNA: TGCGCCAGCAGCGTGGGGTGGACAGGTAGCTCTGGGGCCAACGTCCTGACTTTC. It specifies CASSVGWTGSSGANVLTF.

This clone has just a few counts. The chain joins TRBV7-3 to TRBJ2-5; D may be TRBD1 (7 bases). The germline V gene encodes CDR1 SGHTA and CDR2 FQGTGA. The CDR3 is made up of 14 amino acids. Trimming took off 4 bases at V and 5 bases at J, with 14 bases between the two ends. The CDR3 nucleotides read TGTGCCAGCAGCTGGCAGGGGGGCCGGGAGACCCAGTACTTC. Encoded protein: CASSWQGGRETQYF.

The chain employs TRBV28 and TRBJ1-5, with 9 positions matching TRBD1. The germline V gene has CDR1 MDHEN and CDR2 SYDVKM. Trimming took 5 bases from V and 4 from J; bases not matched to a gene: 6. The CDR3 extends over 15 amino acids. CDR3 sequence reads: CASSPTGGQNQPQHF. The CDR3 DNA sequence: TGTGCCAGCAGTCCTACAGGGGGCCAAAATCAGCCCCAGCATTTT.

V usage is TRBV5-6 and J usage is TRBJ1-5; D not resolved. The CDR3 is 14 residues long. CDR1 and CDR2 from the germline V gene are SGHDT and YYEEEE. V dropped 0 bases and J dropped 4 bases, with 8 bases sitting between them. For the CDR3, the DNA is TGTGCCAGCAGCTTGGGGGTGAGGAATCAGCCCCAGCATTTT. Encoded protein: CASSLGVRNQPQHF.